This is a list of T cell receptor beta chains from one sample in a study of cytomegalovirus exposure and HLA in healthy donors. The method was immunoSEQ multiplex PCR; TCRdb's version includes in-frame clones alone and lacks a portion of them. Here the sample spans about 89,000 clones, less than 85% being singletons. The sequenced material came from PBMCs. These receptors were obtained from a man aged 40-49 years in good health and CMV-seropositive. Each CDR3 is given with its conserved first and last residue. A D gene is named only where the DNA matches it firmly. Size values are once, few and many counts, or a class for expanded clones, and some rows have none.

abundance	v_gene	j_gene	d_gene	CDR3aa	CDR3nt
-	TRBV28	TRBJ1-4	TRBD1	CASSFRTGAGKLFF	TGTGCCAGCAGTTTCCGGACAGGGGCGGGAAAACTGTTTTTT
-	TRBV4-2	TRBJ2-5	-	CASSGSPETQYF	TGTGCCAGCAGCGGCAGTCCCGAGACCCAGTACTTC
-	TRBV28	TRBJ1-2	-	CASGGNLYGYTF	TGTGCCAGTGGCGGGAACCTCTATGGCTACACCTTC
-	TRBV13	TRBJ1-1	-	CASSSKSGGTEAFF	TGTGCCAGCAGCTCTAAAAGTGGCGGCACTGAAGCTTTCTTT
-	TRBV6-5	TRBJ2-7	TRBD1	CASRTTGAPYEQYF	TGTGCCAGCAGAACTACAGGGGCCCCCTACGAGCAGTACTTC
-	TRBV7-3	TRBJ2-2	-	CASSLRQGGNTGELFF	TGTGCCAGCAGCTTAAGACAGGGAGGAAACACCGGGGAGCTGTTTTTT
-	TRBV5-6	TRBJ1-2	-	CASSITSTRLLSYTF	TGTGCCAGCAGCATAACTTCAACTAGGCTTTTGAGCTACACCTTC
-	TRBV14	TRBJ1-6	-	CASSRGGNSPLHF	TGTGCCAGCAGCCGCGGGGGAAATTCACCCCTCCACTTT
-	TRBV4-1	TRBJ2-7	TRBD2	CASSHPLAGGPYEQYF	TGCGCCAGCAGCCACCCACTAGCGGGAGGACCTTACGAGCAGTACTTC
-	TRBV10-1	TRBJ2-7	TRBD2	CASSESGTGGSYEQYF	TGCGCCAGCAGTGAGTCGGGAACGGGAGGCTCCTACGAGCAGTACTTC
-	TRBV19	TRBJ1-1	TRBD1	CASSSRTGGRTEAFF	TGTGCCAGTAGTAGCCGGACAGGGGGGAGGACTGAAGCTTTCTTT
-	TRBV5-1	TRBJ1-1	-	CASSWAGGAPTEAFF	TGCGCCAGCAGCTGGGCTGGGGGGGCGCCCACTGAAGCTTTCTTT
-	TRBV6-1	TRBJ2-7	-	CASGDIFYEQYF	TGTGCCAGTGGTGACATATTTTACGAGCAGTACTTC
-	TRBV6-1	TRBJ2-5	-	CASTRERETQYF	TGTGCCAGCACCCGGGAACGGGAGACCCAGTACTTC
-	TRBV6-5	TRBJ1-4	TRBD1	CASSPTGVKAEKLFF	TGTGCCAGCAGTCCGACAGGGGTGAAAGCTGAAAAACTGTTTTTT
-	TRBV6-5	TRBJ1-2	TRBD1	CASSQGAYGYTF	TGTGCCAGCAGTCAGGGGGCGTATGGCTACACCTTC
-	TRBV11-2	TRBJ2-7	-	CASSPPSRDEQYF	TGTGCCAGCAGCCCCCCTTCGCGGGACGAGCAGTACTTC
-	TRBV18	TRBJ2-7	-	CASSPPLSEQYF	TGTGCCAGCTCACCACCGTTATCCGAGCAGTACTTC
-	TRBV7-8	TRBJ2-7	-	CASSKTSGSYEQYF	TGTGCCAGCAGCAAAACTTCCGGGAGCTACGAGCAGTACTTC
-	TRBV6-1	TRBJ2-7	TRBD1	CASSEALLGTGSSYEQYF	TGTGCCAGCAGTGAAGCCCTATTAGGGACAGGTAGCTCCTACGAGCAGTACTTC
-	TRBV19	TRBJ2-1	TRBD1	CASSPRDRDYNEQFF	TGTGCCAGTAGTCCCCGGGACAGAGATTACAATGAGCAGTTCTTC
-	TRBV18	TRBJ2-1	-	CASSPGESYNEQFF	TGTGCCAGCTCACCAGGGGAGAGTTACAATGAGCAGTTCTTC
-	TRBV15	TRBJ2-1	TRBD2	CATSSFTSGSYNEQFF	TGTGCCACCAGCAGTTTTACTAGCGGGAGTTACAATGAGCAGTTCTTC
-	TRBV18	TRBJ1-3	-	CASSPPGAGNTIYF	TGTGCCAGCTCACCTCCAGGGGCTGGAAACACCATATATTTT
-	TRBV5-6	TRBJ2-1	TRBD2	CASSLTSGNNEQFF	TGTGCCAGCAGCTTGACTAGCGGAAACAATGAGCAGTTCTTC
-	TRBV7-9	TRBJ2-5	TRBD2	CASSSRASGQQTQYF	TGTGCCAGCAGCTCGCGTGCTAGCGGCCAGCAGACCCAGTACTTC
-	TRBV15	TRBJ2-7	-	CATSSSDYEQYF	TGTGCCACCAGCAGTAGCGACTACGAGCAGTACTTC
-	TRBV6-1	TRBJ1-2	TRBD1	CASKPQGDYGYTF	TGTGCCAGCAAGCCACAGGGGGACTATGGCTACACCTTC
-	TRBV11-3	TRBJ1-2	TRBD1	CASSPLFGDSGVKGYTF	TGTGCCAGCAGCCCATTATTCGGGGACAGTGGGGTGAAGGGCTACACCTTC
-	TRBV7-9	TRBJ2-5	-	CASSLLANQETQYF	TGTGCCAGCAGCTTATTAGCAAACCAAGAGACCCAGTACTTC
-	TRBV25-1	TRBJ2-7	TRBD1	CASKGQGAYEQYF	TGTGCCAGCAAAGGACAGGGGGCCTACGAGCAGTACTTC
-	TRBV19	TRBJ2-1	-	CASGSVYNEQFF	TGTGCCAGCGGGAGTGTCTACAATGAGCAGTTCTTC
-	TRBV5-1	TRBJ2-5	TRBD2	CASSLSGRGETQYF	TGCGCCAGCAGCCTAAGCGGGAGAGGGGAGACCCAGTACTTC
-	TRBV7-2	TRBJ1-1	TRBD1	CASSARQGNTEAFF	TGTGCCAGCAGCGCGAGACAGGGGAACACTGAAGCTTTCTTT
-	TRBV7-2	TRBJ2-3	TRBD2	CASSSGTSGEQYF	TGTGCCAGCAGCTCCGGGACTAGCGGGGAGCAGTATTTT
-	TRBV20-1	TRBJ2-1	-	CSARDLGEQFF	TGCAGTGCTAGAGATCTCGGTGAGCAGTTCTTC
-	TRBV30	TRBJ2-7	TRBD1	CAFQGAPYEQYF	TGTGCCTTTCAGGGGGCCCCCTACGAGCAGTACTTC
once	TRBV7-7	TRBJ2-5	TRBD1	CASSTDRGSETQYF	TGTGCTAGCAGCACAGACAGGGGAAGCGAGACCCAGTACTTC
-	TRBV2	TRBJ2-7	-	CASSLTSYEQYF	TGTGCCAGCAGTTTGACATCTTACGAGCAGTACTTC
-	TRBV7-9	TRBJ2-3	TRBD2	CASSSGGGPDTQYF	TGTGCCAGCAGCTCGGGGGGGGGCCCAGATACGCAGTATTTT
-	TRBV27	TRBJ1-1	-	CASSLWRLGAGSDTEAFF	TGTGCCAGCAGTTTATGGAGACTTGGGGCGGGATCCGACACTGAAGCTTTCTTT